A selection of T cell receptor beta chains follows, all from one sample in a study of blood T cell repertoires in COVID-19. TCRdb keeps only in-frame clones here, not all; method: immunoSEQ multiplex PCR. The table lists about 130,000 clones, 81% of them singletons. Sequences were obtained from peripheral blood. The receptors were gathered from a woman aged 55 to 70 with active or convalescent COVID-19. Each CDR3 is given without its conserved first and last residue. The order of the fields is V gene, J gene, CDR3 protein.

V gene: TRBV6-5; J gene: TRBJ1-1; CDR3 protein: ASSYVRTGGTEAF
V gene: TRBV4-3; J gene: TRBJ2-7; CDR3 protein: ASSLTSGSSYEQY
V gene: TRBV5-1; J gene: TRBJ2-2; CDR3 protein: ASSLTGTGGPGELF
V gene: TRBV5-6; J gene: TRBJ1-1; CDR3 protein: ASSLGGQLGNTEAF
V gene: TRBV6-5; J gene: TRBJ1-6; CDR3 protein: ASSPGTGENSPLH
V gene: TRBV24-1; J gene: TRBJ2-7; CDR3 protein: ATSDTTGVETYEQY
V gene: TRBV12-3/TRBV12-4; J gene: TRBJ1-1; CDR3 protein: ASSLGANTEAF
V gene: TRBV5-1; J gene: TRBJ2-3; CDR3 protein: ASSLDYTDTQY
V gene: TRBV18; J gene: TRBJ1-5; CDR3 protein: ASSLGLDQPQH
V gene: TRBV10-3; J gene: TRBJ2-2; CDR3 protein: ATLGDTGELF
V gene: TRBV2; J gene: TRBJ1-1; CDR3 protein: ASSDNRVLTEAF
V gene: TRBV7-8; J gene: TRBJ2-7; CDR3 protein: ASSKGGEGREQY
V gene: TRBV7-7; J gene: TRBJ2-2; CDR3 protein: ASIREGRTGELF
V gene: TRBV15; J gene: TRBJ2-6; CDR3 protein: ATSRARQGRGANVLT
V gene: TRBV29-1; J gene: TRBJ1-1; CDR3 protein: SVEGQGAGTEAF
V gene: TRBV11-2; J gene: TRBJ2-3; CDR3 protein: ASSFRFGASGATDTQY
V gene: TRBV5-8; J gene: TRBJ2-3; CDR3 protein: ASSLGLASASTDTQY
V gene: TRBV5-1; J gene: TRBJ2-3; CDR3 protein: ASSLVSGSTDTQY
V gene: TRBV5-4; J gene: TRBJ2-3; CDR3 protein: ASSLRAGGQTDTQY
V gene: TRBV5-1; J gene: TRBJ2-3; CDR3 protein: ATEPTRDSPSTDTQY
V gene: TRBV28; J gene: TRBJ1-5; CDR3 protein: ASRRTGSNQPQH
V gene: TRBV24-1; J gene: TRBJ2-5; CDR3 protein: ATSGPTSGRDFFQETQY
V gene: TRBV5-4; J gene: TRBJ1-1; CDR3 protein: ASSLPGAHMNTEAF
V gene: TRBV28; J gene: TRBJ1-2; CDR3 protein: ASIGAATGVIYGYT
V gene: TRBV7-7; J gene: TRBJ2-5; CDR3 protein: ASSSGETQY
V gene: TRBV5-8; J gene: TRBJ1-6; CDR3 protein: ASSEKPIVSYNSPLH